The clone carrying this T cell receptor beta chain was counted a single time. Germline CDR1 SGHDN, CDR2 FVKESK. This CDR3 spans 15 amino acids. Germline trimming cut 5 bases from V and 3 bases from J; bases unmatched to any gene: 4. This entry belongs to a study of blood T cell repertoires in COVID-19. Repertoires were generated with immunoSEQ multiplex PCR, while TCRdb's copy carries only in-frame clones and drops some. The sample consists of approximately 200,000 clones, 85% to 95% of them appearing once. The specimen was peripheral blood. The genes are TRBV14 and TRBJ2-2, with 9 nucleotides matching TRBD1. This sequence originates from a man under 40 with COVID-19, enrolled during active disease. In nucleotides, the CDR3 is TGTGCCAGCAGCAATGGACAGGGGTACACCGGGGAGCTGTTTTTT. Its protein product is CASSNGQGYTGELFF.